The T cell receptor (beta chain) described here comes from a study of regulatory and conventional T cells in RAG deficiency. In regard to this clone: What it binds is not known.

Whole-study findings and limits: Patient subsets had shorter CDR3s; Omenn Treg-Tconv overlap exceeded 90%.

Germline CDR1 is DFQATT and CDR2 is SNEGSKA (reference sequence). Deletions cut 3 bases from V and 8 bases from J, with 10 bases between. The CDR3 covers 11 residues. The data were produced by immunoSEQ multiplex PCR, yet TCRdb's version contains in-frame clones alone and is incomplete. Of under 35,000 clones in the sample, about 75% were seen once. Genomic DNA came from blood conventional CD4+ T cells gated CD25-low CD127-high. The same sample was also studied in work on regulatory T cells. Turning to that study: The PCR used 52 TRBV and 13 TRBJ primers. Patient repertoires had restricted TRB V-J pairs and skewed V and J usage, most in Tregs.

The clonotype comes from a human donor in good health. V usage is TRBV20-1 and J usage is TRBJ1-2, with a possible D match to TRBD1 (6 bases). The sample was CD4+ effector T cells sorted from blood. The CDR3 DNA sequence: TGCAGTGCTAGCGGACAGAAAGGCTACACCTTC. Its translation is CSASGQKGYTF.